The present entry profiles one T cell receptor beta chain with its context. The repertoire was sequenced with immunoSEQ multiplex PCR; TCRdb's copy has only in-frame clones and lacks some. The table shows roughly 100,000 clones, with approximately 90% occurring only once. This sample was taken from a study of T cell responses to AZD1222 COVID-19 vaccine. The CDR3 consists of 14 residues. Trimming removed 3 bases from V and 4 bases from J, with 9 bases in between. Germline lookup yields CDR1 SGHAT and CDR2 FQNNGV. This chain links TRBV11-2 with TRBJ2-2; D remains ambiguous. The sequence came from an adult in good health. The specimen was peripheral blood, collected on day 0 of AZD1222 vaccination. This CDR3 is CASSFVGSTGELFF. The CDR3 bases are TGTGCCAGCAGCTTTGTGGGTAGCACCGGGGAGCTGTTTTTT.